This T cell receptor (beta chain) comes out of a study of blood T cell repertoires in COVID-19. V dropped 3 bases and J dropped 2 bases, with 9 bases sitting between them. Germline-derived CDR1 and CDR2 are LNHDA and SQIVND (reference sequence). The CDR3 covers 14 residues. The method was immunoSEQ multiplex PCR; TCRdb's version includes in-frame clones alone and lacks a portion of them. This table holds 250,000 to 350,000 clones, 88% found once. This TCR derives from a woman under 40 with COVID-19, enrolled during active disease. Sequenced input: peripheral blood. This chain connects TRBV19 to TRBJ2-3; TRBD2 might be the D (5 bases). The CDR3 coding sequence is TGTGCCAGTAGTATGTGGGAGTTCACAGATACGCAGTATTTT. Translation gives CASSMWEFTDTQYF.